This paragraph covers one TCR beta chain sequence. With 3 bases removed from V and 3 bases from J, the gap between germline ends came to 6 bases. The CDR3 spans 13 residues. In germline, CDR1 is LNHDA, CDR2 SQIVND (reference sequence). The data derive from a study of blood T cell repertoires in COVID-19. Across the whole study: From the United States, Italy and Spain came samples of acute and convalescent COVID-19. The analysed material was cDNA or gDNA that came from T cells, B-cell-depleted T cells, or PBMCs.

Data came from immunoSEQ multiplex PCR; TCRdb stores just in-frame clones and leaves some out. Of about 190,000 clones in the sample, approximately 86% were seen once. The J gene is TRBJ1-5, the V gene TRBV19; the D is unclear. What was sequenced was peripheral blood. This receptor was taken from a man aged 25 to 40 with acute or convalescent COVID-19. This CDR3 is CASSIRPNQPQHF. The DNA for the CDR3 is TGTGCCAGTAGTATCAGGCCCAATCAGCCCCAGCATTTT.